The rows below give T cell receptor beta chains drawn from one sample of a study of T-cell memory formation after mild COVID-19. Via MiXCR, TCRdb re-called the 5' RACE reads, giving one row per CDR3 protein. The table records 500,000 to 550,000 distinct CDR3 sequences, around 21% of them present only once. Sequencing was performed on PBMCs or a T cell subset sorted from them (not recorded which). The source of these receptors is an adult woman who had mild COVID-19 (a few samples of this study predate the infection). Cell type and time point are not known. The CDR3 runs from the conserved cysteine through the conserved F or W. Fields, in order: V gene, CDR3 protein.

v_call: TRBV5-1
cdr3_aa: CASSLAGSDTGELFF

v_call: TRBV5-1
cdr3_aa: CASSLATGIQETQYF

v_call: TRBV6-2/TRBV6-3
cdr3_aa: CASNGNSYEQYF

v_call: TRBV5-4
cdr3_aa: CASSLAGLAGGEQFF

v_call: TRBV7-9
cdr3_aa: CASSFPSGQAGETQYF

v_call: TRBV2
cdr3_aa: CASSENPHGDTQYF

v_call: TRBV27
cdr3_aa: CASRRQGLGETQYF

v_call: TRBV18
cdr3_aa: CASSPGGVEAFF

v_call: TRBV4-1
cdr3_aa: CASSQRGGGVSSYEQYF

v_call: TRBV12-3/TRBV12-4
cdr3_aa: CASSSSGTESYEQYF

v_call: TRBV12-3/TRBV12-4
cdr3_aa: CASSPFQGSVYEQYF

v_call: TRBV4-1
cdr3_aa: CASSQDRAFPTGELFF

v_call: TRBV4-3
cdr3_aa: CASSQTHRAETGELFF

v_call: TRBV12-3/TRBV12-4
cdr3_aa: CASSLTPGGNEQFF

v_call: TRBV29-1
cdr3_aa: CSVPGGLAGVPYEQYF

v_call: TRBV5-1
cdr3_aa: CASSLAGQVDTQYF

v_call: TRBV2
cdr3_aa: CASTRDRGYNEQFF

v_call: TRBV7-8
cdr3_aa: CASSLNTGRTEAFF

v_call: TRBV7-3
cdr3_aa: CASSSSTGSPYEQYF

v_call: TRBV7-9
cdr3_aa: CASSSSGQGTYEQYF

v_call: TRBV29-1
cdr3_aa: CSVGRTQRGVREQYF

v_call: TRBV20-1
cdr3_aa: CSARGSLGETQYF

v_call: TRBV29-1
cdr3_aa: CSVELFAGGMSDTQYF

v_call: TRBV5-1
cdr3_aa: CASSLVAGAAGANVLTF

v_call: TRBV29-1
cdr3_aa: CSATSGSTYNEQFF

v_call: TRBV27
cdr3_aa: CASRGTSEAFF

v_call: TRBV5-1
cdr3_aa: CASSPTGTGSTDTQYF

v_call: TRBV7-8
cdr3_aa: CASITPTLEIETQYF

v_call: TRBV5-1
cdr3_aa: CASSLEPGGLSSGNEQFF

v_call: TRBV6-5
cdr3_aa: CASSYSLEEREKLFF

v_call: TRBV15
cdr3_aa: CATTGRGGSLDTQYF

v_call: TRBV27
cdr3_aa: CASRLAGISETQYF

v_call: TRBV7-9
cdr3_aa: CASRPIRGAYEQYF

v_call: TRBV19
cdr3_aa: CASSPTEGNYGYTF

v_call: TRBV5-1
cdr3_aa: CASSLTSGSYNEQFF

v_call: TRBV11-2
cdr3_aa: CASTPSGSGYEQYF

v_call: TRBV4-1
cdr3_aa: CASSQADRGAYGYTF

v_call: TRBV18
cdr3_aa: CASSPRYQETQYF

v_call: TRBV7-2
cdr3_aa: CASSFIDRLNTEAFF

v_call: TRBV29-1
cdr3_aa: CSVVSPGNEKLFF

v_call: TRBV15
cdr3_aa: CATSLQGASTDTQYF

v_call: TRBV10-3
cdr3_aa: CAISEAPSTQYF

v_call: TRBV24-1
cdr3_aa: CATSDPSGFGLETQYF

v_call: TRBV27
cdr3_aa: CASSLGPLAKQTQYF

v_call: TRBV9
cdr3_aa: CASSVGGSVFNEQFF

v_call: TRBV6-6
cdr3_aa: CASRQGVRSYGYTF

v_call: TRBV6-2/TRBV6-3
cdr3_aa: CASSYVGKYYGYTF

v_call: TRBV20-1
cdr3_aa: CSARRGGARTEAFF

v_call: TRBV10-3
cdr3_aa: CAISERGGDPSRGYTF

v_call: TRBV6-2/TRBV6-3
cdr3_aa: CASRPGTNTYEQYF

v_call: TRBV5-1
cdr3_aa: CASSWDSSGEQYF

v_call: TRBV6-2/TRBV6-3
cdr3_aa: CASSYDPYSAGGWNEQFF

v_call: TRBV7-2
cdr3_aa: CASSFARELFF